This T cell receptor (beta chain) appears in the sequencing data of a study of blood T cell repertoires in COVID-19. Study summary: Samples of COVID-19 (acute and convalescent) were obtained from the United States, Italy and Spain. Nucleic acid was either cDNA or gDNA, and it came from T cells, B-cell-depleted T cells, or PBMCs.

This CDR3 has 14 amino acids. V was pared by 4 bases and J by 8 bases, with 5 bases of the junction left unmatched. Germline-derived CDR1 and CDR2 are KGHDR and SFDVKD. Source study methods: Amplified reference gene primers provided the basis for estimating nucleated cell counts. Some clones are missing from TCRdb's copy, which holds only in-frame ones; the method was immunoSEQ multiplex PCR. Clone size and V and J calls were adopted from that table, with D and trimming inferred from the DNA. The table lists 160,000 or so clones, about 80% of them singletons. The chain carries TRBV24-1 and TRBJ2-1; 9 positions match TRBD2. The sequencing input was peripheral blood. This clonotype originated in a woman aged 65 to 85 with acute or convalescent COVID-19. The CDR3 reads CATSERLAVDEQFF. CDR3 coding DNA: TGTGCCACCAGTGAAAGACTAGCGGTGGATGAGCAGTTCTTC.